This T cell receptor (beta chain) was identified during a study of blood T cell repertoires in COVID-19. Turning to the study itself: The United States, Italy and Spain were the sources of the acute and convalescent COVID-19 samples.

Germline CDR1 reads LGHDT; CDR2 reads YNNKEL (reference sequence). V gave up 4 bases and J gave up 7 bases; unmatched junction bases: 6. The CDR3 extends over 13 amino acids. In the authors' methods: Amplification of reference gene primers was used by the study to estimate nucleated cell counts. The method was immunoSEQ multiplex PCR; TCRdb's version includes in-frame clones alone and lacks a portion of them. The DNA was the basis for D and trimming; V, J and clone size are from that table. The table includes roughly 150,000 clones, more than 65% detected once. V gene TRBV3-1 (or the pseudogene TRBV3-2) combines with J gene TRBJ1-2; 7 bases align to TRBD1. This receptor was obtained from a human donor in a cohort sampled during active COVID-19. The sequenced sample consisted of peripheral blood. The CDR3 loop reads CASSLTGAGGYTF. CDR3 nucleotides: TGTGCCAGCAGCCTCACAGGGGCGGGTGGCTACACCTTC.